The 29 T cell receptor beta chains below all came from one sample that was sequenced in a study of blood T cell repertoires in COVID-19. The assay was immunoSEQ multiplex PCR, and TCRdb's table has in-frame clones only and misses some. The sample lists 360,000 or so clones; 90% were seen once. Sequenced input: peripheral blood. These receptors all come from a man younger than 35 with active or convalescent COVID-19.

The chain couples TRBV11-2 to TRBJ1-3; perhaps TRBD1 as D (5 bases). Deletions cut 5 bases from V and 0 bases from J, with 11 bases between. Germline V lookup: CDR1 SGHAT, CDR2 FQNNGV. This CDR3 is built from 15 residues. CDR3 loop: CASSLDRDSGNTIYF. The CDR3 DNA reads as TGTGCCAGCAGCCTCGACAGAGACTCTGGAAACACCATATATTTT.

The genes are TRBV10-1 and TRBJ1-4; D is uncertain. The CDR3 is made up of 12 amino acids. Germline V gene sequence: CDR1 WNHNN, CDR2 SYGVQD (reference sequence). V dropped 6 bases and J dropped 8 bases, with 10 bases sitting between them. DNA of the CDR3: TGCGCCAGCAGAGCGACCCGGGAAAAACTGTTTTTT. Its protein product is CASRATREKLFF.

The V call is TRBV19, the J call TRBJ1-5, with TRBD1 as a possible D gene (5 bases). The CDR3 spans 17 residues. Germline CDR1 and CDR2: LNHDA and SQIVND (reference sequence). The V end lost 5 bases, the J end lost 4 bases, and 21 bases lay between the germline ends. This CDR3 is CASSFGGDALGNQPQHF. CDR3 bases: TGTGCCAGTAGTTTCGGGGGGGACGCACTCGGGAATCAGCCCCAGCATTTT.

This clone was found a few times. The chain joins TRBV12-3 or TRBV12-4 to TRBJ1-3; D is unresolved. The CDR3 runs 12 residues. V was shortened by 3 bases and J by 4 bases, with 4 bases between the two germline ends. In nucleotides, the CDR3 is TGTGCCAGCAGTTTTGGCGGAAACACCATATATTTT. Protein: CASSFGGNTIYF.

The CDR3 bases are TGTGCCAGCAATTTTACAGGGTGCTATAATTCACCCCTCCACTTT. Residues: CASNFTGCYNSPLHF. The J gene is TRBJ1-6, the V gene TRBV6-4, with D possibly TRBD1 on 6 matching bases. Germline CDR1 MRHNA, CDR2 SNTAGT. The CDR3 is made up of 15 amino acids. The V end was cut by 7 bases, the J end by 3 bases, with 13 bases between.

This chain joins TRBV5-4 and TRBJ2-7; TRBD2 matches at 9 bases. This CDR3 is 16 amino acids long. Per the germline V gene, CDR1 is SGHNT and CDR2 is YYREEE (reference sequence). V shed 4 bases and J 0 bases; nucleotides not matched to a gene: 8. The CDR3 region has the DNA TGTGCCAGCAGCCCGGTGCTAGCGGGGAACTCCTACGAGCAGTACTTC. As protein: CASSPVLAGNSYEQYF.

This sequence joins TRBV18 and TRBJ1-2, with 7 bases lining up with TRBD1. CDR3 length equals 13 residues. Germline CDR1 is KGHSH and CDR2 is LQKENI. J was trimmed by 3 bases and V by 3 bases; bases with no gene match: 1. The DNA for the CDR3 is TGTGCCAGCTCACCGACAGGGCACTATGGCTACACCTTC. This codes for CASSPTGHYGYTF.

This clone has only a few counts. The rearrangement uses TRBV29-1 and TRBJ1-4; no clear D. Trimming took 3 bases from V and 7 from J, leaving 12 bases between them. Germline loops: CDR1 SQVTM, CDR2 ANQGSEA. This CDR3 has 13 amino acids. The CDR3, as DNA: TGCAGCGTTGAGGCGGCGCCTGGTGAAAAACTGTTTTTT. It specifies CSVEAAPGEKLFF.

In this sample, this clone turned up a few times. The chain has TRBV3-1 (or the pseudogene TRBV3-2) and TRBJ1-6; TRBD1 might be the D (5 bases). The V and J ends lost 0 bases and 3 bases respectively, with 6 bases between them. The germline CDR1 and CDR2 sequences are LGHDT and YNNKEL (reference sequence). This CDR3 comprises 15 residues. The DNA for the CDR3 is TGTGCCAGCAGCCAAGAGACAGTCTATAATTCACCCCTCCACTTT. Translation: CASSQETVYNSPLHF.

V gene TRBV11-3 combines with J gene TRBJ2-2, with TRBD2 matching over 10 bases. J lost 4 bases, V lost 3 bases, and 5 bases had no gene match. Germline CDR1 SGHNT, CDR2 YENEEA. CDR3 length: 16 residues. The CDR3 DNA reads as TGTGCCAGCAGCTTTGGCCCTAGCGGGGGCACCGGGGAGCTGTTTTTT. Amino acids: CASSFGPSGGTGELFF.

This clone was seen a single time. This sample includes further DNA sequences coding for the same CDR3. This chain links TRBV5-8 with TRBJ1-5; tentative D call: TRBD1 (6 bases). V shed 4 bases and J shed 0 bases, with 11 bases lying between them. The CDR3 is 15 residues long. Germline CDR1 is SGHTS and CDR2 is YDEGEE. The CDR3, as DNA: TGTGCCAGCAGCCTCGGACAGTATAGCAATCAGCCCCAGCATTTT. Translating gives CASSLGQYSNQPQHF.

This clone was found once. The chain couples TRBV24-1 to TRBJ2-1; the match to TRBD2 covers 9 bases. This CDR3 is 15 amino acids long. With 7 bases clipped from V and 6 bases from J, the junction kept 9 bases outside the gene matches. The germline CDR1 and CDR2 sequences are KGHDR and SFDVKD. The CDR3 nucleotides are TGTGCCACCAGAGAAGCGGGAGGTCGGTTCAATGAGCAGTTCTTC. Its protein is CATREAGGRFNEQFF.

V and J are TRBV6-4 and TRBJ2-2; D is perhaps TRBD2 (5 bases). Per the germline V gene, CDR1 is MRHNA and CDR2 is SNTAGT. V lost 0 bases and J 2 bases, leaving 10 bases between the germline ends. There are 16 residues in the CDR3. In DNA form, the CDR3 reads TGTGCCAGCAGTGACTCGAGGGTTCGAAACACCGGGGAGCTGTTTTTT. Translating it yields CASSDSRVRNTGELFF.

The genes are TRBV7-2 and TRBJ2-7; 9 bases align to TRBD2. Germline assignment: CDR1 SGHTA and CDR2 FQGNSA. This CDR3 has 16 residues. The junction had 9 bases not matched to a gene; V was cut back by 2 bases and J by 4 bases. The CDR3 nucleotides read TGTGCCAGCAGCTTAAGCCTATCCAGCGGGGGGTACGAGCAGTACTTC. It encodes CASSLSLSSGGYEQYF.

This clone was counted a single time. The rearrangement joins TRBV4-1 to TRBJ2-3, with TRBD2 identical over 9 bases. The length of the CDR3 is 16 residues. Per the germline V gene, CDR1 is MGHRA and CDR2 is YSYEKL. V lost 3 bases, J lost 2 bases, and 6 bases stayed unmatched. CDR3 amino acids: CASSHLTSGSTDTQYF. The DNA of the CDR3 is TGCGCCAGCAGCCACTTGACTAGCGGTTCCACAGATACGCAGTATTTT.

The V call is TRBV5-1, the J call TRBJ2-1; 7 nucleotides agree with TRBD2. This CDR3 has 16 residues. Germline CDR1 is SGHRS and CDR2 is YFSETQ. V lost 2 bases and J lost 0; bases outside the gene matches: 5. The CDR3 coding sequence is TGCGCCAGCAGCTTAGGCCTAGCGGTCTCCTACAATGAGCAGTTCTTC. Translated: CASSLGLAVSYNEQFF. Complete variable domain (other parts from reference TRBV5-1 and TRBJ2-1): KAGVTQTPRYLIKTRGQQVTLSCSPISGHRSVSWYQQTPGQGLQFLFEYFSETQRNKGNFPGRFSGRQFSNSRSEMNVSTLELGDSALYLCASSLGLAVSYNEQFFGPGTRLTVL.

The rearrangement joins TRBV6-5 to TRBJ1-2; 9 bases align to TRBD1. The germline CDR1 and CDR2 sequences are MNHEY and SVGAGI. CDR3 length: 15 amino acids. The ends lost 2 bases at V and 5 bases at J; junction bases unmatched: 6. In DNA, the CDR3 is TGTGCCAGCAGTTACCGGGACAGGGTATGGTATGGCTACACCTTC. This gives the protein CASSYRDRVWYGYTF.

The chain joins TRBV6-1 to TRBJ1-1, with D possibly TRBD1 on 5 matching bases. Trimming left V 2 bases short and J 4 bases short, with 11 bases between. This CDR3 region has 14 residues. Germline V gene lookup returns CDR1 MNHNS and CDR2 SASEGT. This CDR3 is CASSETGLGTEAFF. CDR3 in DNA: TGTGCCAGCAGTGAAACAGGTTTGGGCACTGAAGCTTTCTTT.

DNA of the CDR3: TGTGCCAGCAGTTTTAGATCGACGCCGGGACACGGTTATCAGCCCCAGCATTTT. Translated: CASSFRSTPGHGYQPQHF. The chain combines TRBV27 with TRBJ1-5; possible D gene TRBD1, 6 bases. Between the trimmed V and J ends, which lost 3 bases and 5 bases, there was a span of 23 bases. CDR3 length: 18 residues. The germline gives CDR1 MNHEY, CDR2 SMNVEV (reference sequence).

V gene TRBV7-2 combines with J gene TRBJ2-7, with 8 bases lining up with TRBD2. The V gene end was trimmed by 5 bases and the J gene end by 5 bases; junction bases not matched to a gene: 5. This CDR3 region has 13 residues. Germline loops: CDR1 SGHTA, CDR2 FQGNSA. The CDR3 nucleotides are TGTGCCAGCAGCCCTCTAGCGGGCAACGAGCAGTACTTC. It encodes CASSPLAGNEQYF. Combining the CDR3 with reference TRBV7-2 and TRBJ2-7 gives the whole variable domain GAGVSQSPSNKVTEKGKDVELRCDPISGHTALYWYRQSLGQGLEFLIYFQGNSAPDKSGLPSDRFSAERTGGSVSTLTIQRTQQEDSAVYLCASSPLAGNEQYFGPGTRLTVT.

This chain joins TRBV7-8 and TRBJ2-7; 8 nucleotides agree with TRBD1. This CDR3 is built from 14 residues. V shed 3 bases and J 4 bases; nucleotides not matched to a gene: 5. From germline, CDR1 is SGHVS and CDR2 FQNEAQ. CDR3 in DNA: TGTGCCAGCAGCTTCGCAGGGGGCAGTTACGAGCAGTACTTC. Its protein product is CASSFAGGSYEQYF.

V and J are TRBV7-2 and TRBJ1-1; unclear D gene. Looked up from germline, CDR1 is SGHTA and CDR2 is FQGNSA. The CDR3 has 15 amino acids. The V gene lost 4 bases and the J gene lost 0 bases, with 12 bases spanning the gap. The CDR3 nucleotides are TGTGCCAGCAGCTCGCACCTTCAGATGAACACTGAAGCTTTCTTT. This encodes CASSSHLQMNTEAFF.

This chain links TRBV7-3 with TRBJ2-2, with D tentatively TRBD1 (5 bases). This CDR3 contains 15 residues. The germline V gene encodes CDR1 SGHTA and CDR2 FQGTGA. The V end lost 3 bases, the J end lost 7 bases, and 15 bases lay between the germline ends. CDR3 nucleotides: TGTGCCAGCAGCTTGGATCAGGGTGGGGTCGGGGAGCTGTTTTTT. Translating gives CASSLDQGGVGELFF.

This sequence joins TRBV3-1 (or the pseudogene TRBV3-2) and TRBJ1-3; TRBD1 agrees at 7 bases. Germline V gene lookup returns CDR1 LGHDT and CDR2 YNNKEL (reference sequence). The CDR3 is 15 amino acids. V gave up 2 bases and J gave up 4 bases; unmatched junction bases: 5. Here the CDR3 DNA reads TGTGCCAGCAGCCAATGGGACAGTGAGGGAAACACCATATATTTT. Encoded protein: CASSQWDSEGNTIYF.

The chain couples TRBV19 to TRBJ2-5; 14 bases line up with TRBD2. Germline V gene sequence: CDR1 LNHDA, CDR2 SQIVND (reference sequence). With 5 bases clipped from V and 2 bases from J, the junction kept 7 bases outside the gene matches. The CDR3 is 17 residues long. The CDR3 DNA reads as TGTGCCAGTAGTGTCGGGACTAGCGGGGGCCATCAAGAGACCCAGTACTTC. Its protein is CASSVGTSGGHQETQYF.

In this sample, this clone turned up a few times. The chain has TRBV6-1 and TRBJ1-1; D is perhaps TRBD1 (5 bases). Germline V gives CDR1 MNHNS, CDR2 SASEGT. With 2 bases removed from V and 3 bases from J, the gap between germline ends came to 10 bases. The CDR3 runs 14 residues. CDR3 residues: CASSERGLDTEAFF. The CDR3 region has the DNA TGTGCCAGCAGTGAACGGGGGTTGGACACTGAAGCTTTCTTT.

The chain is built from TRBV6-2 or TRBV6-3 and TRBJ2-7, with 8 nucleotides matching TRBD1. This CDR3 region has 14 residues. CDR1 and CDR2 from the germline V gene are MNHEY and SVGEGT. J was trimmed by 7 bases and V by 2 bases; bases with no gene match: 7. CDR3 bases: TGTGCCAGCAGTTACCGCCAGGGGGCAAGGGAGCAGTACTTC. Protein: CASSYRQGAREQYF.

The chain has TRBV27 and TRBJ1-1; D ambiguous. The germline V gene encodes CDR1 MNHEY and CDR2 SMNVEV (reference sequence). This CDR3 has 15 residues. Deletions cut 2 bases from V and 4 bases from J, with 14 bases between. As DNA, the CDR3 is TGTGCCAGCAGTTTAAGCCCGGGGATGGGCACTGAAGCTTTCTTT. It specifies CASSLSPGMGTEAFF.

The genes are TRBV28 and TRBJ2-1, with TRBD1 matching over 7 bases. This CDR3 has 17 amino acids. CDR1 is MDHEN and CDR2 is SYDVKM in the germline V gene. V was pared by 3 bases and J by 3 bases, with 11 bases of the junction left unmatched. The CDR3 DNA reads as TGTGCCAGCAGTTTGCTACAGGGGATCCGTTTCTACAATGAGCAGTTCTTC. This gives the protein CASSLLQGIRFYNEQFF.